Listed below are T cell receptor beta chains from one sample, sequenced in a study of blood T cell repertoires in COVID-19. Profiling relied on immunoSEQ multiplex PCR, and the TCRdb table lists in-frame clones only, not all of them. In the table there are over 200,000 clones, around 82% of which are singletons. Sequencing was performed on peripheral blood. These TCRs come from a woman in her 40s with acute or convalescent COVID-19. The CDR3 runs from the conserved cysteine through the conserved F or W. The D gene is left open where the match is weak. For some rows the clone size is stated as once, few or many, or as a class when expanded; others skip it.

V	D	J	size	CDR3	DNA
TRBV7-8	TRBD1	TRBJ2-1	-	CASSLRGSGQFLNEQFF	TGTGCCAGCAGCTTAAGAGGGTCGGGACAGTTTTTAAATGAGCAGTTCTTC
TRBV7-9	-	TRBJ1-1	-	CASSSGTSTEAFF	TGTGCCAGCAGCTCCGGGACAAGCACTGAAGCTTTCTTT
TRBV6-5	TRBD1	TRBJ2-2	-	CASSYGQGAPDGELFF	TGTGCCAGCAGCTACGGACAGGGGGCCCCAGACGGGGAGCTGTTTTTT
TRBV27	-	TRBJ1-2	-	CASSLSGADGYTF	TGTGCCAGCAGTTTATCGGGGGCGGATGGCTACACCTTC
TRBV4-3	-	TRBJ1-1	few	CASSQDGGTEAFF	TGCGCCAGCAGCCAAGATGGAGGGACTGAAGCTTTCTTT
TRBV3-1/TRBV3-2	TRBD2	TRBJ2-7	once	CASSQNLGRGVRGEQYF	TGTGCCAGCAGCCAAAACTTGGGACGGGGGGTAAGAGGGGAGCAGTACTTC
TRBV6-1	-	TRBJ2-1	once	CASSDMRLEVDEQFF	TGTGCCAGCAGTGATATGCGGCTAGAGGTCGATGAGCAGTTCTTC
TRBV4-2	TRBD2	TRBJ2-3	few	CASSRPGGSGRASGRTDTQYF	TGTGCCAGCAGCCGCCCCGGGGGCAGCGGGAGGGCCAGCGGCAGGACAGATACGCAGTATTTT
TRBV19	TRBD1	TRBJ2-6	-	CASTSSGTVSGANVLTF	TGTGCCAGTACCTCCTCAGGGACAGTCTCTGGGGCCAACGTCCTGACTTTC
TRBV6-6	TRBD2	TRBJ2-7	-	CASKGTSASYEQYF	TGTGCCAGCAAGGGGACTAGCGCCTCCTACGAGCAGTACTTC
TRBV3-1/TRBV3-2	TRBD2	TRBJ2-1	few	CASMGSGRANEQFF	TGTGCCAGCATGGGTAGCGGGAGGGCAAATGAGCAGTTCTTC
TRBV12-3/TRBV12-4	-	TRBJ1-2	once	CASSSQRLYGYTF	TGTGCCAGCAGTTCTCAGAGACTCTATGGCTACACCTTC
TRBV6-5	-	TRBJ1-5	-	CASITEGSNQPQHF	TGTGCCAGCATTACGGAGGGTAGCAATCAGCCCCAGCATTTT
TRBV4-1	TRBD1	TRBJ2-5	-	CASSPDRGEETQYF	TGCGCCAGCAGCCCCGACAGGGGGGAAGAGACCCAGTACTTC
TRBV29-1	-	TRBJ1-2	once	CSVERGGGGYTF	TGCAGCGTTGAAAGGGGGGGCGGCGGCTACACCTTC
TRBV13	TRBD1	TRBJ2-3	-	CASSLDRTGGFSDTQYF	TGTGCCAGCAGCCTAGATCGGACAGGGGGGTTTTCGGATACGCAGTATTTT